This TCR beta chain is from a study of siplizumab effects on memory and regulatory T cells. Study findings and constraints: No functional test confirmed suppression by proliferating siplizumab-culture Tregs.

Of note for this clone: Its antigen is currently unknown.

Germline V gives CDR1 MGHRA, CDR2 YSYEKL. The V and J ends lost 6 bases and 5 bases, in that order; junction bases with no gene match: 7. The CDR3 extends over 15 amino acids. TCRdb keeps only in-frame clones here, not all; method: immunoSEQ multiplex PCR. The sample records 95,000 to 100,000 clones, around 90% being singletons. Sequenced input: non-Treg CD4+ T cells sorted from blood. This sequence joins TRBV4-1 and TRBJ1-6, with 7 bases aligning to TRBD1. The sequence was obtained from a human donor in good health. The CDR3 is CASRDRDPDNSPLHF. CDR3 DNA: TGCGCCAGCAGAGACAGGGATCCAGATAATTCACCCCTCCACTTT.